The T cell receptor beta chain under discussion was sequenced for a study of blood T cell repertoires in COVID-19. On the study more broadly: Samples taken during acute and convalescent COVID-19 were collected in the United States, Italy and Spain. PBMCs, B-cell-depleted T cells, or T cells were the source of the cDNA or gDNA that made up the material.

Trimming removed 7 bases at V and 0 bases at J, with 10 bases between. The CDR3 spans 14 residues. CDR1 and CDR2 from the germline V gene are GTSNPN and SVGIG (reference sequence). As originally analysed: Amplifying reference gene primers gave estimates of nucleated cell counts. TCRdb's copy holds only in-frame clones and misses some; the assay was immunoSEQ multiplex PCR. V and J calls and clone size are given by that table; D and trimming were obtained from the DNA. The table includes roughly 200,000 clones, roughly 88% detected once. The J gene is TRBJ2-6, the V gene TRBV30, with D uncertain. Sequenced: peripheral blood. The sequence was obtained from a woman in her twenties or thirties with acute or convalescent COVID-19. DNA of the CDR3: TGTGCCTTCCAACGAGTCTCTGGGGCCAACGTCCTGACTTTC. It specifies CAFQRVSGANVLTF.